The 28 T cell receptor beta chains presented below share a single source sample, sequenced in a study of T cell responses to AZD1222 COVID-19 vaccine. Data came from immunoSEQ multiplex PCR; TCRdb stores just in-frame clones and leaves some out. The sample lists 100,000 to 150,000 clones, roughly 92% occurring once. The source was peripheral blood, collected 28 days after the second AZD1222 dose. Source of these receptors: an adult who received the AZD1222 COVID-19 vaccine.

This clone showed up just once. This chain joins TRBV28 and TRBJ1-2, with a tentative D call TRBD1 (5 bases). Looked up from germline, CDR1 is MDHEN and CDR2 is SYDVKM. The length of the CDR3 is 13 residues. V was pared by 6 bases and J by 4 bases, with 12 bases between. The CDR3 loop is CASRQTVTYGYTF. The CDR3 DNA follows: TGTGCCAGCAGACAGACAGTCACCTATGGCTACACCTTC.

This clone was counted only a few times. The gene calls are TRBV7-9 and TRBJ1-4; D is ambiguous. Trimming cost V 1 base and J 4 bases, with 10 bases left between them. The CDR3 runs 15 residues. In germline, CDR1 is SEHNR, CDR2 FQNEAQ (reference sequence). The CDR3 is CASSLGQGGNEKLFF. In nucleotides, the CDR3 is TGTGCCAGCAGCTTAGGGCAAGGCGGTAATGAAAAACTGTTTTTT. The full variable domain, its missing parts supplied by reference TRBV7-9 and TRBJ1-4, is DTGVSQNPRHKITKRGQNVTFRCDPISEHNRLYWYRQTLGQGPEFLTYFQNEAQLEKSRLLSDRFSAERPKGSFSTLEIQRTEQGDSAMYLCASSLGQGGNEKLFFGSGTQLSVL.

This chain links TRBV21-1 with TRBJ2-7; the table assigns TRBD1, which was not confirmed against the DNA. TRBV21-1 is recorded as a pseudogene. CDR3 length equals 17 residues. CDR3 region: CASSKGVQAHLTYEQYF. CDR3 coding DNA: TGTGCCAGCAGCAAAGGGGTACAGGCCCATCTAACCTACGAGCAGTACTTC.

This chain uses TRBV2 with TRBJ2-2; D is possibly TRBD2 (6 bases). This CDR3 has 14 residues. CDR1 is SNHLY, CDR2 FYNNEI, per germline. Trimming cost V 6 bases and J 7 bases, with 15 bases left between them. This CDR3 is CASREGQAGGELFF. The CDR3 region has the DNA TGTGCCAGCAGGGAGGGGCAGGCGGGCGGGGAGCTGTTTTTT.

Notes on this clone: One junction end does not reproduce the germline sequence, and a read error may be involved. This chain joins TRBV4-3 and TRBJ2-7; D assignment may be TRBD1 or TRBD2 (5 bases each). Germline CDR1 reads LGHNA; CDR2 reads YSLEER. The CDR3 spans 16 residues. The CDR3 region is CASSQGDPRGYSEQCF. For the CDR3, the DNA is TGCGCCAGCAGCCAAGGAGACCCGAGGGGATATAGCGAGCAGTGCTTC.

The gene calls are TRBV11-2 and TRBJ2-7; 7 positions match TRBD1. Unmatched junction bases numbered 7, after V lost 1 base and J lost 7 bases. The germline CDR1 and CDR2 sequences are SGHAT and FQNNGV. The CDR3 loop spans 14 amino acids. The CDR3 spells CASSLGQGPWEQYF. In DNA, the CDR3 is TGTGCCAGCAGCTTAGGACAGGGCCCTTGGGAGCAGTACTTC.

V and J are TRBV28 and TRBJ1-1, with a possible D match to TRBD1 (6 bases). V was shortened by 3 bases and J by 5 bases, with 13 bases between the two germline ends. The CDR3 contains 14 residues. Per germline, CDR1 MDHEN and CDR2 SYDVKM. The CDR3 DNA follows: TGTGCCAGCAGTTTCGGGGGCGCGAGAACTGAAGCTTTCTTT. Amino acid sequence: CASSFGGARTEAFF. Full variable domain (remainder filled in from reference TRBV28 and TRBJ1-1): DVKVTQSSRYLVKRTGEKVFLECVQDMDHENMFWYRQDPGLGLRLIYFSYDVKMKEKGDIPEGYSVSREKKERFSLILESASTNQTSMYLCASSFGGARTEAFFGQGTRLTVV.

The chain is built from TRBV5-1 and TRBJ2-1; D may be TRBD2 (6 bases). The germline V gene has CDR1 SGHRS and CDR2 YFSETQ. V dropped 3 bases and J dropped 6 bases, with 13 bases sitting between them. The CDR3 sequence is 14 residues long. CDR3 sequence: CASSYVGGLNEQFF. CDR3 bases: TGCGCCAGCAGCTACGTCGGGGGACTCAATGAGCAGTTCTTC.

V is TRBV2 and J is TRBJ2-1; perhaps TRBD2 as D (5 bases). In germline, CDR1 is SNHLY, CDR2 FYNNEI. V lost 4 bases and J 6 bases, leaving 13 bases between the germline ends. CDR3 size: 14 residues. This CDR3 reads CASSGSMRANEQFF. For the CDR3, the DNA is TGTGCCAGCAGTGGCTCTATGCGGGCCAATGAGCAGTTCTTC. The full variable domain, rest sourced from reference TRBV2 and TRBJ2-1, is EPEVTQTPSHQVTQMGQEVILRCVPISNHLYFYWYRQILGQKVEFLVSFYNNEISEKSEIFDDQFSVERPDGSNFTLKIRSTKLEDSAMYFCASSGSMRANEQFFGPGTRLTVL.

This chain links TRBV7-2 with TRBJ1-2; the D gene is possibly TRBD1 (5 bases). Germline CDR1 SGHTA, CDR2 FQGNSA. The CDR3 is 13 amino acids. V lost 2 bases and J 8 bases, leaving 12 bases between the germline ends. CDR3 in amino acids: CASSLSRDRGYTF. The DNA of the CDR3 is TGTGCCAGCAGCTTATCCAGGGATCGGGGCTACACCTTC.

V gene TRBV2 combines with J gene TRBJ1-4; D may be TRBD1 (6 bases). Germline lookup yields CDR1 SNHLY and CDR2 FYNNEI. The CDR3 is 14 residues long. V was pared by 6 bases and J by 5 bases, with 13 bases between. The CDR3 loop reads CASRLQGGNEKLFF. The CDR3 DNA reads TGTGCCAGCAGGCTACAGGGAGGGAATGAAAAACTGTTTTTT. The whole variable domain, filled in from reference TRBV2 and TRBJ1-4, reads EPEVTQTPSHQVTQMGQEVILRCVPISNHLYFYWYRQILGQKVEFLVSFYNNEISEKSEIFDDQFSVERPDGSNFTLKIRSTKLEDSAMYFCASRLQGGNEKLFFGSGTQLSVL.

This clone was detected a few times. The chain carries TRBV27 and TRBJ1-1, with D perhaps TRBD1 (5 bases). Trimming removed 6 bases at V and 5 bases at J, with 16 bases between. Germline V lookup: CDR1 MNHEY, CDR2 SMNVEV (reference sequence). This CDR3 region has 14 residues. The CDR3 sequence is CASSSPSGRTEAFF. The DNA for the CDR3 is TGTGCCAGCAGCTCCCCATCAGGGCGGACTGAAGCTTTCTTT.

This chain joins TRBV7-2 and TRBJ2-7; 10 bases agree with TRBD2. The length of the CDR3 is 16 residues. With V trimmed by 6 bases and J by 5 bases, 13 bases remained unmatched. CDR1 and CDR2 (germline): SGHTA, FQGNSA. Here the CDR3 DNA reads TGTGCCAGCAGTCAGAGAGCGGGAGGGCCAAGCCACGAGCAGTACTTC. It translates to CASSQRAGGPSHEQYF.

This chain connects TRBV4-2 to TRBJ2-7; 7 positions match TRBD2. The germline CDR1 and CDR2 sequences are LGHNA and YNFKEQ. CDR3 length: 14 amino acids. V lost 1 base to trimming and J lost 1 base; unmatched junction nucleotides: 1. The CDR3 DNA sequence: TGTGCCAGCAGCCAAGGGCGGGGGTCCTACGAGCAGTACTTC. Amino acids: CASSQGRGSYEQYF.

The rearrangement joins TRBV5-6 to TRBJ2-1; tentatively, D is TRBD2 (5 bases). Germline loops: CDR1 SGHDT, CDR2 YYEEEE. This CDR3 spans 16 amino acids. Trimming removed 0 bases from V and 4 bases from J, with 14 bases in between. For the CDR3, the DNA is TGTGCCAGCAGCTTGGCTTCTAGCACACAATACAATGAGCAGTTCTTC. It codes for CASSLASSTQYNEQFF.

The CDR3 DNA is TGTGCCAGCAGCTCGGGACAGGGAGGCGAGACCCAGTACTTC. It yields the protein CASSSGQGGETQYF. The chain employs TRBV7-9 and TRBJ2-5; 9 bases agree with TRBD1. The CDR3 is 14 amino acids. With V trimmed by 4 bases and J by 5 bases, 5 bases remained unmatched. Germline loops: CDR1 SEHNR, CDR2 FQNEAQ (reference sequence). Variable domain in full (rest from reference TRBV7-9 and TRBJ2-5): DTGVSQNPRHKITKRGQNVTFRCDPISEHNRLYWYRQTLGQGPEFLTYFQNEAQLEKSRLLSDRFSAERPKGSFSTLEIQRTEQGDSAMYLCASSSGQGGETQYFGPGTRLLVL.

The gene calls are TRBV27 and TRBJ2-2; 10 nucleotides align to TRBD1. The V segment lost 5 bases and the J segment 0 bases; nucleotides outside the gene matches: 9. CDR3 length equals 18 residues. Germline V gene lookup returns CDR1 MNHEY and CDR2 SMNVEV (reference sequence). In DNA form, the CDR3 reads TGTGCCAGCAGTCTCAACTCCGGGACAGGGGCGAACACCGGGGAGCTGTTTTTT. Residues: CASSLNSGTGANTGELFF.

The genes are TRBV4-1 and TRBJ1-1; TRBD1 is a possible D gene (5 bases). V lost 1 base and J 5 bases, leaving 11 bases between the germline ends. The V gene's germline CDR1 is MGHRA and CDR2 YSYEKL. The CDR3 totals 14 residues. The CDR3 sequence is CASSQGRGGTEAFF. In nucleotides, the CDR3 is TGCGCCAGCAGCCAAGGTCGGGGGGGAACTGAAGCTTTCTTT.

This clone was seen a few times. The chain uses TRBV21-1 and TRBJ2-1; the table calls TRBD2, which could not be checked here. TRBV21-1 is described as a pseudogene. The CDR3 is made up of 14 amino acids. This CDR3 is CASSKSGSYNEQFF. DNA of the CDR3: TGTGCCAGCAGCAAAAGCGGGAGTTACAATGAGCAGTTCTTC.

The chain carries TRBV9 and TRBJ2-1, with 10 nucleotides matching TRBD2. CDR3 length: 15 residues. Germline V gives CDR1 SGDLS, CDR2 YYNGEE. V lost 2 bases and J lost 4; bases outside the gene matches: 3. CDR3 coding DNA: TGTGCCAGCAGCGTTAGCGGGGGGAAATACAATGAGCAGTTCTTC. Amino acid sequence: CASSVSGGKYNEQFF.

The chain joins TRBV11-2 to TRBJ2-5, with TRBD1 as a possible D gene (5 bases). Germline CDR1 and CDR2: SGHAT and FQNNGV. The CDR3 is made up of 14 amino acids. The V and J ends lost 4 bases and 5 bases respectively, with 14 bases between them. The CDR3 region has the DNA TGTGCCAGCAGCTCCGGTGGGGCCCCCGAGACCCAGTACTTC. Protein: CASSSGGAPETQYF.

The V gene is TRBV4-1, the J gene TRBJ1-6, with D unresolved. This CDR3 is built from 15 residues. The V end lost 0 bases, the J end lost 9 bases, and 12 bases lay between the germline ends. Germline CDR1 MGHRA, CDR2 YSYEKL. CDR3 protein: CASSQERTRSSPLHF. The CDR3 DNA reads TGCGCCAGCAGCCAAGAAAGAACAAGGAGTTCACCCCTCCACTTT.

The gene calls are TRBV24-1 and TRBJ2-3; 8 nucleotides align to TRBD2. This CDR3 comprises 15 residues. The germline V gene has CDR1 KGHDR and CDR2 SFDVKD. With V trimmed by 4 bases and J by 5 bases, 7 bases remained unmatched. DNA of the CDR3: TGTGCCACCAGTGACGGCGGGAGGACGCGAGATACGCAGTATTTT. As protein: CATSDGGRTRDTQYF.

The chain has TRBV7-9 and TRBJ1-6; D not certain. Germline V gene lookup returns CDR1 SEHNR and CDR2 FQNEAQ (reference sequence). V was shortened by 5 bases and J by 8 bases, with 10 bases between the two germline ends. This CDR3 is 13 amino acids long. CDR3 in DNA: TGTGCCAGCAGCCCCATGGGGTATTCACCCCTCCACTTT. Amino acid sequence: CASSPMGYSPLHF.

The V call is TRBV27, the J call TRBJ2-3; D is perhaps TRBD1 (6 bases). The V end was cut by 3 bases, the J end by 1 base, with 11 bases between. There are 15 residues in the CDR3. Per the germline V gene, CDR1 is MNHEY and CDR2 is SMNVEV (reference sequence). The CDR3 nucleotides are TGTGCCAGCAGTTTTGGGGGCTTTGGCACAGATACGCAGTATTTT. This gives the protein CASSFGGFGTDTQYF.

This chain joins TRBV6-5 and TRBJ1-1; tentative D call: TRBD1 (6 bases). With 6 bases removed from V and 1 base from J, the gap between germline ends came to 12 bases. The CDR3 is made up of 14 amino acids. Germline CDR1 MNHEY, CDR2 SVGAGI. In DNA, the CDR3 is TGTGCCAGCAGGAGGATACAGGGGAACACTGAAGCTTTCTTT. Translated, it gives CASRRIQGNTEAFF.

The chain recombines TRBV9 with TRBJ1-2; D might be TRBD1 (5 bases). V was shortened by 2 bases and J by 4 bases, with 12 bases between the two germline ends. The CDR3 is made up of 14 amino acids. Germline-derived CDR1 and CDR2 are SGDLS and YYNGEE. The CDR3 reads CASSVQGGGYGYTF. CDR3 in DNA: TGTGCCAGCAGCGTTCAGGGTGGTGGCTATGGCTACACCTTC.

V is TRBV7-2 and J is TRBJ1-3; D unresolved. The germline gives CDR1 SGHTA, CDR2 FQGNSA. The CDR3 runs to 13 residues. V lost 4 bases and J 3 bases, leaving 7 bases between the germline ends. As DNA, the CDR3 is TGTGCCAGCAGCTATCGACTTGGAAACACCATATATTTT. Protein sequence: CASSYRLGNTIYF.